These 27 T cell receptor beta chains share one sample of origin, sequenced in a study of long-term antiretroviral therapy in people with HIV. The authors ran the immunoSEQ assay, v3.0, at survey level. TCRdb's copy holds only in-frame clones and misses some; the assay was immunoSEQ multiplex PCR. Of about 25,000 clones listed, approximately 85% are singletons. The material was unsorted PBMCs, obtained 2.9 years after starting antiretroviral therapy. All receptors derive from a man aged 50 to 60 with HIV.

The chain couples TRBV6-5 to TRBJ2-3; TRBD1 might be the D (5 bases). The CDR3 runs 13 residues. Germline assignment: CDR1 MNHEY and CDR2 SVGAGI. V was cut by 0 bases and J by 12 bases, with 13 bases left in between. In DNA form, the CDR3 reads TGTGCCAGCAGTTACTCCGGGCAGGGTGGTCAGTATTTT. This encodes CASSYSGQGGQYF.

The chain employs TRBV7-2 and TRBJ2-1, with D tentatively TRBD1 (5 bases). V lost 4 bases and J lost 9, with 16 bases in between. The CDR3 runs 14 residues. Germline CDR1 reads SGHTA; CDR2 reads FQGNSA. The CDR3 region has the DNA TGTGCCAGCAGCTCAGGGTCCCTGCGTGGTGAGCAGTTCTTC. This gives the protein CASSSGSLRGEQFF.

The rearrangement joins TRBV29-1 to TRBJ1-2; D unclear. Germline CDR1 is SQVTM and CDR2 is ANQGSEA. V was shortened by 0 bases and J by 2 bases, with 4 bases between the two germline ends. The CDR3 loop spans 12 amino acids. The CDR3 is CSVEDLNYGYTF. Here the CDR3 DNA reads TGCAGCGTTGAAGATCTGAACTATGGCTACACCTTC.

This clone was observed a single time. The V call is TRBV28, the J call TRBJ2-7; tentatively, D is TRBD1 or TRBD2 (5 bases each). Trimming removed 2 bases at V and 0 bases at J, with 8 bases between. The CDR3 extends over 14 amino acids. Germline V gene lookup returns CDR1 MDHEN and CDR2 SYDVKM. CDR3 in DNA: TGTGCCAGCAGTTTAGTGGGGGACTCCTACGAGCAGTACTTC. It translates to CASSLVGDSYEQYF.

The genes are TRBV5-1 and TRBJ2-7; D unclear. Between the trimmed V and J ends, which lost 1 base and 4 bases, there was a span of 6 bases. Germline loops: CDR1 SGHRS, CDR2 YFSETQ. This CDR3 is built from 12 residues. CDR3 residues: CASSLLGYEQYF. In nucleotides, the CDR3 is TGCGCCAGCAGCTTGTTGGGATACGAGCAGTACTTC.

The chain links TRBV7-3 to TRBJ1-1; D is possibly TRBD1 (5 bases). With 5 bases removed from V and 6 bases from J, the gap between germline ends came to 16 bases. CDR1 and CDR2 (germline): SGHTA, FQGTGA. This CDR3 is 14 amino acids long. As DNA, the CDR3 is TGTGCCAGCAGCCCAGGGAAGGGGTTGGCTGAAGCTTTCTTT. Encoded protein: CASSPGKGLAEAFF. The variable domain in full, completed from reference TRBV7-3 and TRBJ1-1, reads GAGVSQTPSNKVTEKGKYVELRCDPISGHTALYWYRQSLGQGPEFLIYFQGTGAADDSGLPNDRFFAVRPEGSVSTLKIQRTERGDSAVYLCASSPGKGLAEAFFGQGTRLTVV.

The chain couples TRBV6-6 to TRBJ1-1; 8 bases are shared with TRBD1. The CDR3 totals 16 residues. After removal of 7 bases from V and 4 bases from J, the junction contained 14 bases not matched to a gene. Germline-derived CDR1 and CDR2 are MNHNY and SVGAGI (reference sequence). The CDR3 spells CASKPDVGQGSTEAFF. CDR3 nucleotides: TGTGCCAGCAAACCCGACGTCGGACAGGGATCCACTGAAGCTTTCTTT.

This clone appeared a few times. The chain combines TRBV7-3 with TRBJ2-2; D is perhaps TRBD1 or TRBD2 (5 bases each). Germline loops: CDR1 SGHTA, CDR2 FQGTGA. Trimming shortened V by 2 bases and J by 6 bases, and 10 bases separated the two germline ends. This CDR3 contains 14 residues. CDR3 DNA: TGTGCCAGCAGCTTAGGGACGGAGCCCGGGGAGCTGTTTTTT. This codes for CASSLGTEPGELFF.

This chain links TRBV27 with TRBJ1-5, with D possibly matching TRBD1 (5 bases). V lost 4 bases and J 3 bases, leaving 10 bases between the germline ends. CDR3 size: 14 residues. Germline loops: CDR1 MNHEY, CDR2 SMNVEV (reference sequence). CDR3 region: CASSWQGVNQPQHF. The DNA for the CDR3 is TGTGCCAGCAGTTGGCAGGGCGTCAATCAGCCCCAGCATTTT.

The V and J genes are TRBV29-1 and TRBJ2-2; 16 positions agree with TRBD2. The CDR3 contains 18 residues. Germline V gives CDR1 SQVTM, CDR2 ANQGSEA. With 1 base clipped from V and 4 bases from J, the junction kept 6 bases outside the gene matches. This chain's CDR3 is CSVEVPGLAGGPTGELFF. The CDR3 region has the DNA TGCAGCGTTGAAGTCCCGGGACTAGCGGGGGGGCCCACCGGGGAGCTGTTTTTT.

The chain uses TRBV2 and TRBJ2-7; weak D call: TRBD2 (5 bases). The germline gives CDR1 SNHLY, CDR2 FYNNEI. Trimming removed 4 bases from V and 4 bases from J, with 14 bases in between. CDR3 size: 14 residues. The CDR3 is CASSAVTGGYEQYF. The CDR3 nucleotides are TGTGCCAGCAGTGCGGTTACCGGAGGATACGAGCAGTACTTC.

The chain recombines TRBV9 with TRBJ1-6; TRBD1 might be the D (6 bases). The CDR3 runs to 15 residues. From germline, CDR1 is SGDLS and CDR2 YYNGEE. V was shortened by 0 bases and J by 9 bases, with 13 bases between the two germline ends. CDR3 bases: TGTGCCAGCAGCGTAGGGGCAGGGGAAGGTTCACCCCTCCACTTT. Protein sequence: CASSVGAGEGSPLHF.

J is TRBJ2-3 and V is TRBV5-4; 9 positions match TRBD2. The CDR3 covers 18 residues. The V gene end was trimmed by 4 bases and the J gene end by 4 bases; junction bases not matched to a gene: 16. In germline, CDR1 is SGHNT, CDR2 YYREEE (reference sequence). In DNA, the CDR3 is TGTGCCAGCAGCCCGGTGGGCGGGGGGGCCGGGGTCGCAGATACGCAGTATTTT. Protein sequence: CASSPVGGGAGVADTQYF. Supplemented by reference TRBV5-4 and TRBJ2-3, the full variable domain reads ETGVTQSPTHLIKTRGQQVTLRCSSQSGHNTVSWYQQALGQGPQFIFQYYREEENGRGNFPPRFSGLQFPNYSSELNVNALELDDSALYLCASSPVGGGAGVADTQYFGPGTRLTVL.

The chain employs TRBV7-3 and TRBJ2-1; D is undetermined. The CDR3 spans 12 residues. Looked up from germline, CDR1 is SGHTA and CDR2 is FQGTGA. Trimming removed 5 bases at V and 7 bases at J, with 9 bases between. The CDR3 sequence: CASSRVGNEQFF. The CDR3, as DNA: TGTGCCAGCAGCCGAGTCGGAAATGAGCAGTTCTTC.

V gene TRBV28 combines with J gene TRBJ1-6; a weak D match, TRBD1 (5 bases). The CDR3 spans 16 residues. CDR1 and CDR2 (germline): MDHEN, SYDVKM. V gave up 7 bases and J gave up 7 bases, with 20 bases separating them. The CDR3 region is CASTPGGGRVNSPLHF. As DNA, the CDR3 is TGTGCCAGCACCCCAGGTGGAGGCAGGGTAAATTCACCCCTCCACTTT.

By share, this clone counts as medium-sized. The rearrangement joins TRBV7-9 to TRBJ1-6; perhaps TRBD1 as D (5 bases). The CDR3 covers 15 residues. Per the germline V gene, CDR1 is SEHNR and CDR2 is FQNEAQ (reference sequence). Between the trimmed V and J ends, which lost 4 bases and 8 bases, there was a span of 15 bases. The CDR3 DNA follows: TGTGCCAGCAGCTGGACGGGGGGATTTGATTCACCCCTCCACTTT. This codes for CASSWTGGFDSPLHF. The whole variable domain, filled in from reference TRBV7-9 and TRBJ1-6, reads DTGVSQNPRHKITKRGQNVTFRCDPISEHNRLYWYRQTLGQGPEFLTYFQNEAQLEKSRLLSDRFSAERPKGSFSTLEIQRTEQGDSAMYLCASSWTGGFDSPLHFGNGTRLTVT.

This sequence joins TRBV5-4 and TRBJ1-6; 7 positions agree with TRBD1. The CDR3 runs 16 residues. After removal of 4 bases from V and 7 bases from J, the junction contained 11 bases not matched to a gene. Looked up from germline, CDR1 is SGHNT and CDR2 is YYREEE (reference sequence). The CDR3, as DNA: TGTGCCAGCAGCCTCCCGGACAGGATGGGAAATTCACCCCTCCACTTT. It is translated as CASSLPDRMGNSPLHF.

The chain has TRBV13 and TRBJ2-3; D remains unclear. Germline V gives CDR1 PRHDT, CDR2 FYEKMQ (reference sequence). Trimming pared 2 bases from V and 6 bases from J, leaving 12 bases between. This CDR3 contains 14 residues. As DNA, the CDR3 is TGTGCCAGCAGCTTACGGAAGGTCATGGATACGCAGTATTTT. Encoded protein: CASSLRKVMDTQYF.

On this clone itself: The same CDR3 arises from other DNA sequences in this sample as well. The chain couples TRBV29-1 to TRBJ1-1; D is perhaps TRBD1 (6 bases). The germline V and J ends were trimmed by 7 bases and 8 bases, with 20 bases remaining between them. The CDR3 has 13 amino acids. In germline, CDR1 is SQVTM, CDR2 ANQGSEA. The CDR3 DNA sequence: TGCAGCGCAGCGACAGGTATGGGCACCGAAGCTTTCTTT. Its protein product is CSAATGMGTEAFF.

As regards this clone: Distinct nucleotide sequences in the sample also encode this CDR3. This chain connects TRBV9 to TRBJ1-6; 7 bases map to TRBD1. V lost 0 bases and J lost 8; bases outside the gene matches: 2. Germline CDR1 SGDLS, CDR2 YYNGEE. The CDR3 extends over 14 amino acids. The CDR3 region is CASSVGQGDSPLHF. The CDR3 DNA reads TGTGCCAGCAGCGTAGGACAGGGCGATTCACCCCTCCACTTT.

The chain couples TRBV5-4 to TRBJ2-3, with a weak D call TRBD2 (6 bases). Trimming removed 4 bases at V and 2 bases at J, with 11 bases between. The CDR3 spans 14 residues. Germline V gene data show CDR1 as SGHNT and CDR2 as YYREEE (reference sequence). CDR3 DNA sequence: TGTGCCAGCAGCAGGGTAGCGGACACAGATACGCAGTATTTT. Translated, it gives CASSRVADTDTQYF.

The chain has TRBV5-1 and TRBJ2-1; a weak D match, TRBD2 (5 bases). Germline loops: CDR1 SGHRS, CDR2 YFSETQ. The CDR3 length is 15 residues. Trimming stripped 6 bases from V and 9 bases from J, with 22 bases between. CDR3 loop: CASTWSSGENTEQFF. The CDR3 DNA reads TGCGCCAGCACCTGGTCGTCCGGGGAAAACACTGAGCAGTTCTTC.

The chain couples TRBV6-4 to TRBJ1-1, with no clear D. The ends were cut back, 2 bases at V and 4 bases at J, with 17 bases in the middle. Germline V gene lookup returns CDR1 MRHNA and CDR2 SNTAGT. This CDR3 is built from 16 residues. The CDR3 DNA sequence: TGTGCCAGCAGTGACGCCCCCGGGAGGAGGCCCACTGAAGCTTTCTTT. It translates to CASSDAPGRRPTEAFF.

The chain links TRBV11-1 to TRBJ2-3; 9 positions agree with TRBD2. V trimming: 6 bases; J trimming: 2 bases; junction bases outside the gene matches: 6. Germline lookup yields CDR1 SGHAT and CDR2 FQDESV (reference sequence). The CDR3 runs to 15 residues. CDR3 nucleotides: TGTGCCAGCAGTGGGCGGGGGGGATTCACAGATACGCAGTATTTT. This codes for CASSGRGGFTDTQYF.

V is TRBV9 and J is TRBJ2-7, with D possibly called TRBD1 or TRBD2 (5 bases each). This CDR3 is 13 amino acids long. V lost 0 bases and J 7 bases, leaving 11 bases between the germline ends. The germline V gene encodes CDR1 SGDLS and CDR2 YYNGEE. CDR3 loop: CASSVGDPGEQYF. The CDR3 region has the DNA TGTGCCAGCAGCGTAGGGGACCCCGGGGAGCAGTACTTC.

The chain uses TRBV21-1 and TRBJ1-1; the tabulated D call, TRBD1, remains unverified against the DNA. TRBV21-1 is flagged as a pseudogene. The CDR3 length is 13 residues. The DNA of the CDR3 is TGTGCCAGCAGCAAAGCGACAGCTCCTGAAGCTTTCTTT. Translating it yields CASSKATAPEAFF.

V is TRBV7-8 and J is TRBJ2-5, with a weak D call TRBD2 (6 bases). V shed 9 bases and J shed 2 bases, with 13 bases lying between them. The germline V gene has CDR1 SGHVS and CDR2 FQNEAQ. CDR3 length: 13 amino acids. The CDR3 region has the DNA TGTGCCAGTGGTACGGGGAGGCAAGAGACCCAGTACTTC. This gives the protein CASGTGRQETQYF.